Presented here are 7 T cell receptor beta chains from one specimen sequenced in a study of beta chain features in type 1 diabetes. The investigators reverse transcribed all of the isolated RNA, so they sequenced expressed TCRB transcripts. Sequencing was performed with immunoSEQ multiplex PCR; in TCRdb, only in-frame clones are kept and a portion is missing. The table records about 390,000 clones, over 9% of them present only once. For these receptors, no antigen is known. Study observations and caveats: Type 1 diabetes patients showed a moderate but significant shortening of TCRB CDR3s in all four CD4+ subsets.

Input material: central memory CD4+ T cells from blood. These TCRs come from a man aged 25-45 years with type 1 diabetes.

This clone showed up just a few times. The rearrangement uses TRBV6-6 and TRBJ2-7; TRBD1 agrees at 9 bases. V shed 6 bases and J 0 bases; nucleotides not matched to a gene: 6. This CDR3 is built from 15 residues. In germline, CDR1 is MNHNY, CDR2 SVGAGI (reference sequence). The CDR3 reads CASSRDRASSYEQYF. For the CDR3, the DNA is TGTGCCAGCAGCAGGGACAGGGCGAGCTCCTACGAGCAGTACTTC.

This clone has only a few counts. The chain is built from TRBV18 and TRBJ2-3, with 10 bases lining up with TRBD2. V lost 0 bases to trimming and J lost 4 bases; unmatched junction nucleotides: 7. Germline CDR1 and CDR2: KGHSH and LQKENI. CDR3 length equals 17 residues. CDR3 nucleotide sequence: TGTGCCAGCTCACCACCGGCTAGCGGGAGTTATGCAGATACGCAGTATTTT. This codes for CASSPPASGSYADTQYF.

The chain uses TRBV7-2 and TRBJ2-2; D might be TRBD1 or TRBD2, each matching 5 bases. The V end was cut by 5 bases, the J end by 4 bases, with 11 bases between. Germline assignment: CDR1 SGHTA and CDR2 FQGNSA. CDR3 length: 14 amino acids. Written as DNA, the CDR3 is TGTGCCAGCAGCCCGGGACGGGTCACCGGGGAGCTGTTTTTT. Protein sequence: CASSPGRVTGELFF.

The chain combines TRBV29-1 with TRBJ1-2; D gene uncertain. Germline V lookup: CDR1 SQVTM, CDR2 ANQGSEA. The V end lost 3 bases, the J end lost 9 bases, and 17 bases lay between the germline ends. CDR3 length equals 13 residues. CDR3 bases: TGCAGCGTTGATGGTTTGTCGGGGTTAAGCTACACCTTC. As protein: CSVDGLSGLSYTF.

The chain links TRBV7-9 to TRBJ1-3; a weak D match, TRBD1 (6 bases). V lost 8 bases to trimming and J lost 3 bases, with 14 bases between them. The length of the CDR3 is 14 residues. Germline V gene lookup returns CDR1 SEHNR and CDR2 FQNEAQ (reference sequence). CDR3 in amino acids: CASRAGVDGNTIYF. The DNA of the CDR3 is TGTGCCAGCCGGGCAGGGGTTGATGGAAACACCATATATTTT.

In this sample, this clone turned up a few times. This chain joins TRBV11-2 and TRBJ2-4; D unclear. Germline CDR1 is SGHAT and CDR2 is FQNNGV. CDR3 length: 15 amino acids. Between the trimmed V and J ends, which lost 6 bases and 6 bases, there was a span of 18 bases. The CDR3 protein is CASSSEWGNGNIQYF. CDR3 sequence (DNA): TGTGCCAGCAGTTCCGAGTGGGGTAACGGAAACATTCAGTACTTC.

This chain connects TRBV27 to TRBJ1-5; D remains unclear. Trimming pared 2 bases from V and 0 bases from J, leaving 17 bases between. Per the germline V gene, CDR1 is MNHEY and CDR2 is SMNVEV (reference sequence). This CDR3 has 18 residues. CDR3 nucleotide sequence: TGTGCCAGCAGTTTAAGTGGCAGCCTAGGCCGTAGCAATCAGCCCCAGCATTTT. Its protein is CASSLSGSLGRSNQPQHF.